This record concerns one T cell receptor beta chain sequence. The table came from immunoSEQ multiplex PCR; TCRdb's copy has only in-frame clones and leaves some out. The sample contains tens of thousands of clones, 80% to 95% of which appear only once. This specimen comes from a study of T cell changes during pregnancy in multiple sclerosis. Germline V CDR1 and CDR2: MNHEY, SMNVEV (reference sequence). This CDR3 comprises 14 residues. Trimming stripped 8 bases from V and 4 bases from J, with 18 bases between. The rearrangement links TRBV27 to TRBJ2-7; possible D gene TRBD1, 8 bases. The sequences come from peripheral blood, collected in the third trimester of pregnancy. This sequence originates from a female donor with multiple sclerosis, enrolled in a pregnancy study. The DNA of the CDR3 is TGTGCCAGCCCTCCCCACAGGGGGGGATACGAGCAGTACTTC. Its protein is CASPPHRGGYEQYF.